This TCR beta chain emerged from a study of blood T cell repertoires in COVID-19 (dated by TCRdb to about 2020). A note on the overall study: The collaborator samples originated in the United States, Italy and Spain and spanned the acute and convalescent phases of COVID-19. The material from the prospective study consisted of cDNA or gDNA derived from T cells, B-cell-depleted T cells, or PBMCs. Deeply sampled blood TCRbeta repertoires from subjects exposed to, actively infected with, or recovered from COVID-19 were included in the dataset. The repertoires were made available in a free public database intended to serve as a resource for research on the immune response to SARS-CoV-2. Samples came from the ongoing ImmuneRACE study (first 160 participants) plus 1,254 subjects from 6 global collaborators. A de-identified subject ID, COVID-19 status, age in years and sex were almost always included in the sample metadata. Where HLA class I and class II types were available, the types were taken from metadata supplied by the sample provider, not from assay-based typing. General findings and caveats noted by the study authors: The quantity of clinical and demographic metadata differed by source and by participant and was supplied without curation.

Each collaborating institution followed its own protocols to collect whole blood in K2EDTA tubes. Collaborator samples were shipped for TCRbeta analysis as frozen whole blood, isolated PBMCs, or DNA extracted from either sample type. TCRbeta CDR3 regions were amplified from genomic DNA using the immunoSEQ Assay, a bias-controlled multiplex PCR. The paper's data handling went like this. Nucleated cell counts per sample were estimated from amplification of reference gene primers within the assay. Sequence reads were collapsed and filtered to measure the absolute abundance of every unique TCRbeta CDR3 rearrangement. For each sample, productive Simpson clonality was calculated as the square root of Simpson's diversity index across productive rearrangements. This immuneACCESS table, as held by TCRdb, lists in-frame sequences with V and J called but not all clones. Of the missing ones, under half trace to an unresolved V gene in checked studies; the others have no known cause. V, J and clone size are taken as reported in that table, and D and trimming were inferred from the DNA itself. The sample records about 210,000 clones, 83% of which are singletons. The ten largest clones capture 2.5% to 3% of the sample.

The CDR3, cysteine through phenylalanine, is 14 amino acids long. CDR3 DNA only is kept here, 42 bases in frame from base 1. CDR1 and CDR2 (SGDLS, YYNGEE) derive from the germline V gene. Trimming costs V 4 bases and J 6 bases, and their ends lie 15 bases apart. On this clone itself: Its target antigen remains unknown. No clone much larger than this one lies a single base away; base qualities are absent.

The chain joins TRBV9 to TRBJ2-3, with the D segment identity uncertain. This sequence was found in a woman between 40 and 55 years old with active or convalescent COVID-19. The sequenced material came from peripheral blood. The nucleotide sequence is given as TGTGCCAGCAGCACAAGACCCACGGAGGATACGCAGTATTTT. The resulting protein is CASSTRPTEDTQYF. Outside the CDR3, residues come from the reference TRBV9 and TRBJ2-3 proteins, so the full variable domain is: DSGVTQTPKHLITATGQRVTLRCSPRSGDLSVYWYQQSLDQGLQFLIQYYNGEERAKGNILERFSAQQFPDLHSELNLSSLELGDSALYFCASSTRPTEDTQYFGPGTRLTVL.